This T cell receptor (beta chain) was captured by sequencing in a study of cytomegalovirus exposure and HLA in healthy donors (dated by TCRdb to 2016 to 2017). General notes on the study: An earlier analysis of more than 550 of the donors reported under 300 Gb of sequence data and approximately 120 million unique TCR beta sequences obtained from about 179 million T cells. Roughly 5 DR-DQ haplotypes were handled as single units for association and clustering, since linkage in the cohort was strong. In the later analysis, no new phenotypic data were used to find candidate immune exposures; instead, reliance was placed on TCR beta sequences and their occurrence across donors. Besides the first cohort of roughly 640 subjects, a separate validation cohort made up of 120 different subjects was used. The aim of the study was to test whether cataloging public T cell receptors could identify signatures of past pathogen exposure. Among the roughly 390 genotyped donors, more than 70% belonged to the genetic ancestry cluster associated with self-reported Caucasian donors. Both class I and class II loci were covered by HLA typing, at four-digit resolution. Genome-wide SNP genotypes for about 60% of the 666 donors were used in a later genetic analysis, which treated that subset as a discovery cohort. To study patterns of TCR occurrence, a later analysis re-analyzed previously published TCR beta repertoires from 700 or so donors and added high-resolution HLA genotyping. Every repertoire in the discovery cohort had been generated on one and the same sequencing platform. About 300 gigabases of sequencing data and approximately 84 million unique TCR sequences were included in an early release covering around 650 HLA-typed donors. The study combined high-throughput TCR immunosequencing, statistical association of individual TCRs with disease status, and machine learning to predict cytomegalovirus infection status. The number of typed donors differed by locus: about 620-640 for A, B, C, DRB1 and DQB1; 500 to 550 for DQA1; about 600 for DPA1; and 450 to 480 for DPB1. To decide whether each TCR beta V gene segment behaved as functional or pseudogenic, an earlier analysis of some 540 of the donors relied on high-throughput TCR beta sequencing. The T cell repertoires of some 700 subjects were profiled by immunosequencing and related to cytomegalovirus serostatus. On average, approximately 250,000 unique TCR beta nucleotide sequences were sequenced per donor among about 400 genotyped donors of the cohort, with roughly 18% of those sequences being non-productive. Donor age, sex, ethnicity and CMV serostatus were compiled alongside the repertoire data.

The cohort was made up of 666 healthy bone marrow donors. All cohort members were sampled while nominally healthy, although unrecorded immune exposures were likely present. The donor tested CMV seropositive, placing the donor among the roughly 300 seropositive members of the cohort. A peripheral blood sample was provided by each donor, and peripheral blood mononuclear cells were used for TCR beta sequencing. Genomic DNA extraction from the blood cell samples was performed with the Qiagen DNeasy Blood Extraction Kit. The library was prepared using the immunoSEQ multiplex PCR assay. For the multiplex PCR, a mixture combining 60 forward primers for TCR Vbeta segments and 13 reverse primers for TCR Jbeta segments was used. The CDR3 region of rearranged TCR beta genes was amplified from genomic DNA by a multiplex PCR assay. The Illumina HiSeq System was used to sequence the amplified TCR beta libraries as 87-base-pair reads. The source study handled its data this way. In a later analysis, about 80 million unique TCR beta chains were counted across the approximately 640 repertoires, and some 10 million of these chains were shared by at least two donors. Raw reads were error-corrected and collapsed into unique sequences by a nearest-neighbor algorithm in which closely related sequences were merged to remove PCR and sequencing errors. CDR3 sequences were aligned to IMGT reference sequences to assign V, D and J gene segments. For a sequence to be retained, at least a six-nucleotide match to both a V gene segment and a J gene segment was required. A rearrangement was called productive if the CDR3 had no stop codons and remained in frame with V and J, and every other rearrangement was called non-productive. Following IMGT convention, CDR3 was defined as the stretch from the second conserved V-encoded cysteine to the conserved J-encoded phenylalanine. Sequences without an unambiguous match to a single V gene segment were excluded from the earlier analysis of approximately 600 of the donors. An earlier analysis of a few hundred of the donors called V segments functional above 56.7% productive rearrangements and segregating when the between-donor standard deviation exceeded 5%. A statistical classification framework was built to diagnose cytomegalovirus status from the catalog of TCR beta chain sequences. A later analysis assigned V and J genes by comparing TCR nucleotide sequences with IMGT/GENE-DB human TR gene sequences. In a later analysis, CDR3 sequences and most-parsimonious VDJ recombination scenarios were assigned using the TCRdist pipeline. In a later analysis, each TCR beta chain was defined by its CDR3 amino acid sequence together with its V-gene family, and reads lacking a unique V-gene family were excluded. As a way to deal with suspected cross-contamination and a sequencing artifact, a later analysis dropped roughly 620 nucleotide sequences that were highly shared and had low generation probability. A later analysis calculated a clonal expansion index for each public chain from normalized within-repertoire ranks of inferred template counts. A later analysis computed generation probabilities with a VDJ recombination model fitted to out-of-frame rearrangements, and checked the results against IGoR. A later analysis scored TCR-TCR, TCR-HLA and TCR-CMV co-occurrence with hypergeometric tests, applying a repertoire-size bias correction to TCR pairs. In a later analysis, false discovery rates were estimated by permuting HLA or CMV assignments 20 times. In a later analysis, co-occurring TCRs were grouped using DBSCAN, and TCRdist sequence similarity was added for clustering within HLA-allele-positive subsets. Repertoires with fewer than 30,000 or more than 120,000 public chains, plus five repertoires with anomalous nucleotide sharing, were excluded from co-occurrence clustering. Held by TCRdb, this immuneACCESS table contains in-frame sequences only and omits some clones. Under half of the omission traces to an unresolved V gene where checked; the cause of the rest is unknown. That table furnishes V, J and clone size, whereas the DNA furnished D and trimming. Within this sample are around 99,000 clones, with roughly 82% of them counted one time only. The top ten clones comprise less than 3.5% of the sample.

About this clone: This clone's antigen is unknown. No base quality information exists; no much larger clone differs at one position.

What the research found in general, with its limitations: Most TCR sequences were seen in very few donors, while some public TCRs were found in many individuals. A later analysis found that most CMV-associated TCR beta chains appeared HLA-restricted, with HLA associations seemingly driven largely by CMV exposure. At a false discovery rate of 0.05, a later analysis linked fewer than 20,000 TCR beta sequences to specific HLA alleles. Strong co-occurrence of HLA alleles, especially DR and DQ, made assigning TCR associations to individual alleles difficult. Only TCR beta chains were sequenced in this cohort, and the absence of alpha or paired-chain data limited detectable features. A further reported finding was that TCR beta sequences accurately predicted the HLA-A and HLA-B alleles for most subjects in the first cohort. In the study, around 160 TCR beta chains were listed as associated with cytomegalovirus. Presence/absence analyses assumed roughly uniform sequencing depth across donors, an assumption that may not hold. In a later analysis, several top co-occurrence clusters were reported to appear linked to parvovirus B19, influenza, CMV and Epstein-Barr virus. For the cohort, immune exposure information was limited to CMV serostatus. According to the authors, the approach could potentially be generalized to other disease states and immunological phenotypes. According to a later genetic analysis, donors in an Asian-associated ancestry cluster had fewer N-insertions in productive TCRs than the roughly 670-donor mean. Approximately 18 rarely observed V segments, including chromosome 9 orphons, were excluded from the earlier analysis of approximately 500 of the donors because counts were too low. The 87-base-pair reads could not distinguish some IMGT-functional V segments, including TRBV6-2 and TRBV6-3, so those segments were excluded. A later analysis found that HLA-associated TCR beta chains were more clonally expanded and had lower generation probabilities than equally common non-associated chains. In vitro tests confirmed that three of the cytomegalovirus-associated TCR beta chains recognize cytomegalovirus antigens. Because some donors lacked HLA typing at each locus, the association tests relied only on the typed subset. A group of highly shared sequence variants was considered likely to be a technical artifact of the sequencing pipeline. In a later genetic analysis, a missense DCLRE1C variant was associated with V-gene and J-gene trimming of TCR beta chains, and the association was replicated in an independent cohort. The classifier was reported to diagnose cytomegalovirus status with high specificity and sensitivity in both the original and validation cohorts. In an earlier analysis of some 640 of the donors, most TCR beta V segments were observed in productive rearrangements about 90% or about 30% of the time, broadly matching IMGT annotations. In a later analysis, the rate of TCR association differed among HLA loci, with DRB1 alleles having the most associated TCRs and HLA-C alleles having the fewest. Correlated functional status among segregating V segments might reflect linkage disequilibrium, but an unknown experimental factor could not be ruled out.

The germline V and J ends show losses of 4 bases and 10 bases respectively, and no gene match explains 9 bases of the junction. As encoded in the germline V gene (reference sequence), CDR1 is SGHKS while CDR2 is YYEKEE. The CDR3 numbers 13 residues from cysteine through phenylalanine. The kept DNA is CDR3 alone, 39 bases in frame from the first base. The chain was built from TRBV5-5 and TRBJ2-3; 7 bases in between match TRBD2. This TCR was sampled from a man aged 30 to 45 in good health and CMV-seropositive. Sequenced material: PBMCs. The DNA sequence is TGTGCCAGCAGCCCGGGACCAGCGGGGTCGCAGTATTTT. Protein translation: CASSPGPAGSQYF.